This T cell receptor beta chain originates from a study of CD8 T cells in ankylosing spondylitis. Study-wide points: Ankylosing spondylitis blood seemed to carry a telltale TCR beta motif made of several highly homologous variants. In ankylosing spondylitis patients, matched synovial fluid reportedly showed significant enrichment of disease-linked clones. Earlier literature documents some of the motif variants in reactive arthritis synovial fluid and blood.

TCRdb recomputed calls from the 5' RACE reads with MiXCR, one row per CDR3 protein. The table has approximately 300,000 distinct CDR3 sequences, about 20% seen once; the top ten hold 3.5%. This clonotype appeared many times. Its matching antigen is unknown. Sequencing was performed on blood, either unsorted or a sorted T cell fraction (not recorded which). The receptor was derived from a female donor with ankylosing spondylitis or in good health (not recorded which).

The CDR3 region has the DNA TGCGCCAGCAGCTTGGCTGGCGGAATCACAGATACGCAGTATTTT. This sequence encodes CASSLAGGITDTQYF. The chain uses TRBV5-1 and TRBJ2-3; no clear D. Trimming took off 0 bases at V and 2 bases at J, with 10 bases between the two ends. Germline V gene sequence: CDR1 SGHRS, CDR2 YFSETQ. The CDR3 length is 15 residues.